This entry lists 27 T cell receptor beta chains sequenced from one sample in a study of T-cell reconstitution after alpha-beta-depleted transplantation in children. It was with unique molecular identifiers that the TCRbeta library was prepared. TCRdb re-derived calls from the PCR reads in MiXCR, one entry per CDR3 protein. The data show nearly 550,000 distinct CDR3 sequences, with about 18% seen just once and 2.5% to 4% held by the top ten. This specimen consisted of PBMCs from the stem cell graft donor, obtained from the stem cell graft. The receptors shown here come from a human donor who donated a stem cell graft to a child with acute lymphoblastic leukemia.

The CDR3: CASSYGFNEQYF. The CDR3 DNA follows: TGTGCCAGCAGCTACGGCTTTAACGAGCAGTACTTC. This sequence joins TRBV7-9 and TRBJ2-7; D is unclear. Trimming removed 4 bases at V and 5 bases at J, with 9 bases between. The germline V gene has CDR1 SEHNR and CDR2 FQNEAQ (reference sequence). The CDR3 loop spans 12 amino acids.

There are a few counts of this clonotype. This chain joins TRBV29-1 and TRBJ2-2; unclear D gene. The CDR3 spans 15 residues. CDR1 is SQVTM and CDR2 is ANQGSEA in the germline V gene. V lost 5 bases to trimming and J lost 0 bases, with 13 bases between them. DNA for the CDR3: TGCAGCGTTTTATTGGTCATCGCGAACACCGGGGAGCTGTTTTTT. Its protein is CSVLLVIANTGELFF.

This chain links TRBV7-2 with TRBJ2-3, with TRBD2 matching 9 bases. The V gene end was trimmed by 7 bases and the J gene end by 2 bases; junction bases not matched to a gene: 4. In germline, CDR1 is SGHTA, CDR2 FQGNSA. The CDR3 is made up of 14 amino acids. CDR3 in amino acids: CASNLAGITDTQYF. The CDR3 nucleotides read TGTGCCAGCAACCTAGCGGGAATCACAGATACGCAGTATTTT.

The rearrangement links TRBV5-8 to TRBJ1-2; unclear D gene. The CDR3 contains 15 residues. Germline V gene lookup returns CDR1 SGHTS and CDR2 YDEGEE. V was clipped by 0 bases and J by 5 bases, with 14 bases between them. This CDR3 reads CASSLAWRGEYGYTF. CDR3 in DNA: TGTGCCAGCAGCTTGGCCTGGCGGGGAGAGTATGGCTACACCTTC.

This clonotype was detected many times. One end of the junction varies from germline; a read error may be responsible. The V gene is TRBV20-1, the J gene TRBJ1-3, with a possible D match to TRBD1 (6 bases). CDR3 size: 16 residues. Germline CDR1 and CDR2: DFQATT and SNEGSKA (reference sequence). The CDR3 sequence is CSARGGQRSSGNTIYF. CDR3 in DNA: TGCAGTGCCAGAGGAGGACAGCGATCCTCTGGAAACACCATATATTTT.

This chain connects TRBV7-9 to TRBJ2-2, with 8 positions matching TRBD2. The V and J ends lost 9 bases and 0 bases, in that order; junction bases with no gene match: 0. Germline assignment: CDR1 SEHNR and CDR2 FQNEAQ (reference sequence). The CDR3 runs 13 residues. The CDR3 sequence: CARLAANTGELFF. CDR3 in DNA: TGTGCCAGACTAGCGGCGAACACCGGGGAGCTGTTTTTT.

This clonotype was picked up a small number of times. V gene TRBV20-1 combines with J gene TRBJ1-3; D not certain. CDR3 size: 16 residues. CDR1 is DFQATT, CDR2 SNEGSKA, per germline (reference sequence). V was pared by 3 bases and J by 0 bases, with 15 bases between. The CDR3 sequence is CSASDASTSSGNTIYF. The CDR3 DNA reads TGCAGTGCTAGTGACGCCTCTACGAGCTCTGGAAACACCATATATTTT.

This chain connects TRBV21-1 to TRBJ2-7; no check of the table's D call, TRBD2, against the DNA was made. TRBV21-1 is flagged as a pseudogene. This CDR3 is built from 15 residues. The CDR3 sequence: CASSTTGTSVYEQYF. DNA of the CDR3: TGTGCCAGCAGCACCACCGGGACTAGCGTATACGAGCAGTACTTC.

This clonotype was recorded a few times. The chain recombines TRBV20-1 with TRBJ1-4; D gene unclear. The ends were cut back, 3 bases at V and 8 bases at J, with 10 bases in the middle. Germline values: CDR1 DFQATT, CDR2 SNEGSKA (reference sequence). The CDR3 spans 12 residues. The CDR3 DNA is TGCAGTGCTAGGTCTAGTGGGGAAAAACTGTTTTTT. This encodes CSARSSGEKLFF.

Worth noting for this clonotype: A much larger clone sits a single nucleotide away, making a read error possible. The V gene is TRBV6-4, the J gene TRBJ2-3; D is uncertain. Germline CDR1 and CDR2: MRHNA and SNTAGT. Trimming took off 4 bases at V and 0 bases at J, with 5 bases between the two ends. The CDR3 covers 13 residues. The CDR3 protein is CASSVSSTDTQYF. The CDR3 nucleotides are TGTGCCAGCAGTGTGTCTAGCACAGATACGCAGTATTTT.

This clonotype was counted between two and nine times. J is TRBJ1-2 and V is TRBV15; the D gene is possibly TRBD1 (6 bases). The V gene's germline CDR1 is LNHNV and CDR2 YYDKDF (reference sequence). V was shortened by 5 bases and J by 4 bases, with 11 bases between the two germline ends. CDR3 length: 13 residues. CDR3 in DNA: TGTGCCACCAGCGATCCGACAGGCTATGGCTACACCTTC. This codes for CATSDPTGYGYTF.

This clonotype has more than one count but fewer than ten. The CDR3 reads CASSVLGQTNTGELFF. DNA of the CDR3: TGTGCCAGCAGCGTATTAGGCCAGACGAACACCGGGGAGCTGTTTTTT. The chain employs TRBV9 and TRBJ2-2; the D is unclear. Germline CDR1 is SGDLS and CDR2 is YYNGEE. Trimming took off 1 base at V and 0 bases at J, with 10 bases between the two ends. This CDR3 is built from 16 residues.

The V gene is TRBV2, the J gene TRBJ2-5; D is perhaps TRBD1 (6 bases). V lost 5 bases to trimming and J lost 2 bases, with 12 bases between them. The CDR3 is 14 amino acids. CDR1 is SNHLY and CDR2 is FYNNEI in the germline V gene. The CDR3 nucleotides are TGTGCCAGCAGTTTCCCTCAGGGGCAAGAGACCCAGTACTTC. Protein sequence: CASSFPQGQETQYF.

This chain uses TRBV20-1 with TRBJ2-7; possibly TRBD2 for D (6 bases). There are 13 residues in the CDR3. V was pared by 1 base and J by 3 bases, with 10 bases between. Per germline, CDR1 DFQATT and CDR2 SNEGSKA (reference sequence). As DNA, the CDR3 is TGCAGTGCTAGAGGGGGACTTCGCTACGAGCAGTACTTC. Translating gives CSARGGLRYEQYF.

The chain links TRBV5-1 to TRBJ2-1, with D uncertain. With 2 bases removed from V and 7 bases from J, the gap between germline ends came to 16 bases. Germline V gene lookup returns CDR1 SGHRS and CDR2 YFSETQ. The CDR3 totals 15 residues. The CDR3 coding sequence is TGCGCCAGCAGCTTTTTAGACTTCCTCGCGAATGAGCAGTTCTTC. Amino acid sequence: CASSFLDFLANEQFF.

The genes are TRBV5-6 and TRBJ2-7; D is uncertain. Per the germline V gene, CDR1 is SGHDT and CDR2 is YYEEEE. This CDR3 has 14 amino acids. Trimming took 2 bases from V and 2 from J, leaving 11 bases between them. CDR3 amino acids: CASSLSELTYEQYF. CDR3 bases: TGTGCCAGCAGCTTATCGGAGCTAACCTACGAGCAGTACTTC. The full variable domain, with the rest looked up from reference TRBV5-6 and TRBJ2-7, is DAGVTQSPTHLIKTRGQQVTLRCSPKSGHDTVSWYQQALGQGPQFIFQYYEEEERQRGNFPDRFSGHQFPNYSSELNVNALLLGDSALYLCASSLSELTYEQYFGPGTRLTVT.

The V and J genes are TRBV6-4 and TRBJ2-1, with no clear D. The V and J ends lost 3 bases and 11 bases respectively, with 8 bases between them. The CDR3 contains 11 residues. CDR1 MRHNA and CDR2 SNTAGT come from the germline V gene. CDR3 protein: CASSELGQQFF. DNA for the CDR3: TGTGCCAGCAGTGAGTTGGGCCAGCAGTTCTTC.

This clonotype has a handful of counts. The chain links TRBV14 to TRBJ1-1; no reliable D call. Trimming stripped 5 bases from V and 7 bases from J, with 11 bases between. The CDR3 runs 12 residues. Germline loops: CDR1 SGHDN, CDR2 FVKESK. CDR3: CASSALAGEAFF. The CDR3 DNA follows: TGTGCCAGCAGCGCTCTCGCAGGTGAAGCTTTCTTT.

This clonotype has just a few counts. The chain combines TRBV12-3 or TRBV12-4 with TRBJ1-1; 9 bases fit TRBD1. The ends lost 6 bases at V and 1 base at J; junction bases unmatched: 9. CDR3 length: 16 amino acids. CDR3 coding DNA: TGTGCCAGCAGCCGTGGACAGGGGTTAGGGAACACTGAAGCTTTCTTT. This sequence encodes CASSRGQGLGNTEAFF.

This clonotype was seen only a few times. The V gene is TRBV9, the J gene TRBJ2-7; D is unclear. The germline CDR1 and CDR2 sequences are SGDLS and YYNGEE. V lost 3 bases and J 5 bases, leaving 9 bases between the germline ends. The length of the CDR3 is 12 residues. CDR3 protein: CASSGDIHEQYF. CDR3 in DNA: TGTGCCAGCAGCGGCGATATCCACGAGCAGTACTTC. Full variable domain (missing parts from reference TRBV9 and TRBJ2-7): DSGVTQTPKHLITATGQRVTLRCSPRSGDLSVYWYQQSLDQGLQFLIQYYNGEERAKGNILERFSAQQFPDLHSELNLSSLELGDSALYFCASSGDIHEQYFGPGTRLTVT.

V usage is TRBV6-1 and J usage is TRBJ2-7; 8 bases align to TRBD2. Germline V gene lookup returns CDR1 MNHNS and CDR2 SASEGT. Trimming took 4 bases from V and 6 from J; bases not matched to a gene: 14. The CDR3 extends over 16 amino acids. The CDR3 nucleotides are TGTGCCAGCAGTGCCAGAGGTAGCGGGGCTGCCGGCGAGCAGTACTTC. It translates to CASSARGSGAAGEQYF.

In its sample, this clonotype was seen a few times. The CDR3 is CASSLFANEKLFF. The CDR3 DNA is TGTGCCAGCAGCTTATTTGCTAATGAAAAACTGTTTTTT. V and J are TRBV7-6 and TRBJ1-4; D not resolved. This CDR3 spans 13 amino acids. V was pared by 2 bases and J by 3 bases, with 4 bases between. CDR1 and CDR2 from the germline V gene are SGHVS and FNYEAQ.

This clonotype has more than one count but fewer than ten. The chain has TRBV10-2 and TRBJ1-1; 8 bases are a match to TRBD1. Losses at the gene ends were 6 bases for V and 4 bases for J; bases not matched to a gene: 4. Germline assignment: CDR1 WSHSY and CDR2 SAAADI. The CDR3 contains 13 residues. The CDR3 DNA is TGCGCCAGCAGCATACAGGGGGGCACTGAAGCTTTCTTT. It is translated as CASSIQGGTEAFF.

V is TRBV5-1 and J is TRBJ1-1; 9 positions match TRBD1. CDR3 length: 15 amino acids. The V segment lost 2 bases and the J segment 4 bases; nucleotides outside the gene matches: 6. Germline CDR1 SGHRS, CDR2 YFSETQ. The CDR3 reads CASSFGQGLSTEAFF. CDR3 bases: TGCGCCAGCAGCTTTGGACAGGGGTTGAGCACTGAAGCTTTCTTT. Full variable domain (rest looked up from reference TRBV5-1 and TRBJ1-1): KAGVTQTPRYLIKTRGQQVTLSCSPISGHRSVSWYQQTPGQGLQFLFEYFSETQRNKGNFPGRFSGRQFSNSRSEMNVSTLELGDSALYLCASSFGQGLSTEAFFGQGTRLTVV.

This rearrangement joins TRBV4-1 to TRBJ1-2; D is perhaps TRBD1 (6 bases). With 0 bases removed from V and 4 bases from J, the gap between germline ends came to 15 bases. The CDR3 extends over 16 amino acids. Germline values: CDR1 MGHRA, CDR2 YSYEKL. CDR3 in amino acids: CASSQDRDRPFYGYTF. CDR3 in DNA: TGCGCCAGCAGCCAAGATCGAGACAGGCCCTTCTATGGCTACACCTTC.

CDR3 in DNA: TGTGCCAGCAGCGCTCAGGGACGGAAACAAGAGACCCAGTACTTC. The encoded protein is CASSAQGRKQETQYF. The chain has TRBV7-9 and TRBJ2-5; D might be TRBD1 or TRBD2, each matching 5 bases. Trimming cost V 5 bases and J 2 bases, with 15 bases left between them. Germline V gene data show CDR1 as SEHNR and CDR2 as FQNEAQ (reference sequence). There are 15 residues in the CDR3.

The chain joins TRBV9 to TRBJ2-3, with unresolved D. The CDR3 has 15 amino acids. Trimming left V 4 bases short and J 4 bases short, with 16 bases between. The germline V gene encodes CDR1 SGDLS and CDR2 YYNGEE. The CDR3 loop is CASSSLDFDADTQYF. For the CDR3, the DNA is TGTGCCAGCAGCTCCCTAGATTTTGATGCAGATACGCAGTATTTT.